This T cell receptor beta chain was sequenced in a study of cytomegalovirus exposure and HLA in healthy donors. Study-wide results and caveats: TCR sequences were mostly rare, though some public TCRs occurred in many donors.

Turning to this clone: Its antigen is not known.

Donors consisted of healthy bone marrow donors. Germline trimming cut 3 bases from V and 6 bases from J; bases unmatched to any gene: 8. Germline lookup yields CDR1 GTSNPN and CDR2 SVGIG (reference sequence). The CDR3 spans 14 residues. 13 Jbeta primers and 60 Vbeta primers were used for the PCR. Data came from immunoSEQ multiplex PCR; TCRdb stores just in-frame clones and leaves some out. This table has about 210,000 clones, roughly 85% appearing once. The chain is built from TRBV30 and TRBJ2-3, with TRBD2 identical over 8 bases. Sequencing was carried out using PBMCs. The receptor comes from a girl aged 2 to 9 in good health and CMV-seronegative. The CDR3 DNA sequence: TGTGCCTGGAGCACCCGGGGGGGTTGGGATACGCAGTATTTT. This translates into CAWSTRGGWDTQYF.